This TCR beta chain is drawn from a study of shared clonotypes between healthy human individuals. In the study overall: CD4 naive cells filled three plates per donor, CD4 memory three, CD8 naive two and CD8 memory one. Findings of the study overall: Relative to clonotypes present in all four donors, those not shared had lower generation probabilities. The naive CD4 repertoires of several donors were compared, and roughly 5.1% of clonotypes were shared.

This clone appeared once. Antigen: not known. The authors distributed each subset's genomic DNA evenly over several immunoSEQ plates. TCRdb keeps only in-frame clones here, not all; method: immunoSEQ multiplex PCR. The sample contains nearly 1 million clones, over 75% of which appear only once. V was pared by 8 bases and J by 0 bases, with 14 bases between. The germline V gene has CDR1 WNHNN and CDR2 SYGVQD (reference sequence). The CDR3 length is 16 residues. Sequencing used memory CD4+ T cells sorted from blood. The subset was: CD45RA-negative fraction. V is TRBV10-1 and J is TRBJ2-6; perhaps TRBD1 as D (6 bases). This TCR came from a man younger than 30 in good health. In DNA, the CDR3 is TGCGCCAGCTGTTACAGGGAACCCTCTGGGGCCAACGTCCTGACTTTC. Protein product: CASCYREPSGANVLTF.